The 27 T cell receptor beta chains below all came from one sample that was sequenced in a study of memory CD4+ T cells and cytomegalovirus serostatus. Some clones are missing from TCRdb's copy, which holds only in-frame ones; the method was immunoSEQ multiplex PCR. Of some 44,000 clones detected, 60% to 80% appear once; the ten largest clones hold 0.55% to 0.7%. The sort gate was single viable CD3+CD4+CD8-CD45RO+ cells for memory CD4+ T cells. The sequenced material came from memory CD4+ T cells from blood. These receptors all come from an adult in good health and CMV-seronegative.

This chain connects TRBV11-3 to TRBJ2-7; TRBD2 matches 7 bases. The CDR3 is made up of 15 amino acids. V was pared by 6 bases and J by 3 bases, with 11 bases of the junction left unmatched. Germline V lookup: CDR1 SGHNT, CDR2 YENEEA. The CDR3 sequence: CASSHSPGGNYEQYF. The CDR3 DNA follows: TGTGCCAGCAGTCACTCCCCCGGGGGGAACTACGAGCAGTACTTC.

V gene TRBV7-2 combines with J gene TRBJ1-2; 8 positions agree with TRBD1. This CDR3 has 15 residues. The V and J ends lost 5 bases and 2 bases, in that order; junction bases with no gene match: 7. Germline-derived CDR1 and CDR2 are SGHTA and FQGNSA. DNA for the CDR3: TGTGCCAGCAGCCATAAGAGGACAGGGAACTATGGCTACACCTTC. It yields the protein CASSHKRTGNYGYTF.

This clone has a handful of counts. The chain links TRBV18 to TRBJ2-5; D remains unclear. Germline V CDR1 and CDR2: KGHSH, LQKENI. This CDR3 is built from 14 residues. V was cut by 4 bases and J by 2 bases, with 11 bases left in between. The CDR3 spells CASSLRSPQETQYF. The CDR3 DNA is TGTGCCAGCTCACTCCGGTCACCGCAAGAGACCCAGTACTTC.

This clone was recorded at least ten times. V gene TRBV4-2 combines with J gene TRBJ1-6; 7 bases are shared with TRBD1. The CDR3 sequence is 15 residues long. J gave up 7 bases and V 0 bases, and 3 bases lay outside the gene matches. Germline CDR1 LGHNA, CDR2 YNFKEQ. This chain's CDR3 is CASSQEGGRNSPLHF. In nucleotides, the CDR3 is TGTGCCAGCAGCCAAGAAGGGGGCAGGAATTCACCCCTCCACTTT.

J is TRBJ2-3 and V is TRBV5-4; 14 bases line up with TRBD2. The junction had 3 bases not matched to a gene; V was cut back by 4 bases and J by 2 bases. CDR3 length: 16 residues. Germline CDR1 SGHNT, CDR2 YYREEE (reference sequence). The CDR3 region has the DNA TGTGCCAGCAGCGCGGGACTAGCGGGGGTCACAGATACGCAGTATTTT. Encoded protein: CASSAGLAGVTDTQYF.

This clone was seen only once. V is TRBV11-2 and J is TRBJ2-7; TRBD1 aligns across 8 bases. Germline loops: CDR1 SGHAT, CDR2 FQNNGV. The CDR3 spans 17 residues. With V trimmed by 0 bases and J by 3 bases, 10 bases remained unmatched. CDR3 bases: TGTGCCAGCAGCTTAGATGGGACAGGTTCAGCCCTCTACGAGCAGTACTTC. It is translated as CASSLDGTGSALYEQYF. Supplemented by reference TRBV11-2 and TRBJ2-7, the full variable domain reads EAGVAQSPRYKIIEKRQSVAFWCNPISGHATLYWYQQILGQGPKLLIQFQNNGVVDDSQLPKDRFSAERLKGVDSTLKIQPAKLEDSAVYLCASSLDGTGSALYEQYFGPGTRLTVT.

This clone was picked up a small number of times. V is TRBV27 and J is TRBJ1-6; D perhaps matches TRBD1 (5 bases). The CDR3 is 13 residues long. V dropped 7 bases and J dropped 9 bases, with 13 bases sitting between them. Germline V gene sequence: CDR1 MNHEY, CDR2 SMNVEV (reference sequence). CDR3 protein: CASKQEVFSPLHF. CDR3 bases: TGTGCCAGCAAACAGGAAGTTTTTTCACCCCTCCACTTT.

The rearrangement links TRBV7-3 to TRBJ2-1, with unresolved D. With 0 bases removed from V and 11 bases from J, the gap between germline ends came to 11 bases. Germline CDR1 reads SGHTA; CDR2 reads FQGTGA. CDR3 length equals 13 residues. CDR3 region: CASSLTKVQQQFF. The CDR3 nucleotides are TGTGCCAGCAGCTTAACGAAGGTCCAGCAGCAGTTCTTC.

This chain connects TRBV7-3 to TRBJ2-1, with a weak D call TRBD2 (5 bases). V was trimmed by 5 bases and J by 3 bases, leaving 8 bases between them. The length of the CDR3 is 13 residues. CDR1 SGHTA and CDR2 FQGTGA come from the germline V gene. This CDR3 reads CASSPGVYNEQFF. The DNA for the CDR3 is TGTGCCAGCAGCCCCGGGGTCTACAATGAGCAGTTCTTC.

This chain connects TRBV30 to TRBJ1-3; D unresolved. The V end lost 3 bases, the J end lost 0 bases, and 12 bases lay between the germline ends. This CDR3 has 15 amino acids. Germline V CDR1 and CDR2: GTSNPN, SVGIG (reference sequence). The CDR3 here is CAWSRGGHSGNTIYF. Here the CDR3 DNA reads TGTGCCTGGAGCCGCGGAGGGCACTCTGGAAACACCATATATTTT. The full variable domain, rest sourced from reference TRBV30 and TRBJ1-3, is SQTIHQWPATLVQPVGSPLSLECTVEGTSNPNLYWYRQAAGRGLQLLFYSVGIGQISSEVPQNLSASRPQDRQFILSSKKLLLSDSGFYLCAWSRGGHSGNTIYFGEGSWLTVV.

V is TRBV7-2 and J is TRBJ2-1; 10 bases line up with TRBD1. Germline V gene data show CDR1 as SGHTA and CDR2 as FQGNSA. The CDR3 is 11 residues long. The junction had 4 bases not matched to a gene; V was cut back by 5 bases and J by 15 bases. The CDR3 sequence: CASSPGTGVFF. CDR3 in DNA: TGTGCCAGCAGCCCCGGGACAGGGGTGTTCTTC.

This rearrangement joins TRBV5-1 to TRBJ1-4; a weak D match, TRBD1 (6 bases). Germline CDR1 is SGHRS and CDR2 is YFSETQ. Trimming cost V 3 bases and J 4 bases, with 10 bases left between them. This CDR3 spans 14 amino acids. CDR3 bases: TGCGCCAGCAGCTCAGGACAGTTTAATGAAAAACTGTTTTTT. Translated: CASSSGQFNEKLFF.

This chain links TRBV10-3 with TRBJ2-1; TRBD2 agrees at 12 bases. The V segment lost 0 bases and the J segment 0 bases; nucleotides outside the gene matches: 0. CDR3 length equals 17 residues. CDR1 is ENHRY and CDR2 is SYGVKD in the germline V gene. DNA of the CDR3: TGTGCCATCAGTGAGTCGGGACTAGCGGGCTCCTACAATGAGCAGTTCTTC. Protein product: CAISESGLAGSYNEQFF.

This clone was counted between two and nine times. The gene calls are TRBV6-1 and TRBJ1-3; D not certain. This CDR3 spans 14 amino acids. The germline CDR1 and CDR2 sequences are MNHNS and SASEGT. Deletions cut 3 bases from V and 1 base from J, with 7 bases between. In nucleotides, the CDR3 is TGTGCCAGCAGTGACTGGGCTTCTGGAAACACCATATATTTT. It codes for CASSDWASGNTIYF.

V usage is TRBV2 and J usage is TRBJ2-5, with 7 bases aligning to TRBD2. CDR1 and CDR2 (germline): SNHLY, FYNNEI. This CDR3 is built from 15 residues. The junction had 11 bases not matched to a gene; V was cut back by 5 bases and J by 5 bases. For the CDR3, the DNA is TGTGCCAGCAGTTCTGCGACTAGCACGTCGGAGACCCAGTACTTC. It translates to CASSSATSTSETQYF.

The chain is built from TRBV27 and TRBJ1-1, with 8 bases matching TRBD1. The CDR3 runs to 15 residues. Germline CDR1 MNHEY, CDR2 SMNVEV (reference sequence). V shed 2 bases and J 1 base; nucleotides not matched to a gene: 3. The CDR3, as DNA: TGTGCCAGCAGTTTAGGACAGGGTGCGAACACTGAAGCTTTCTTT. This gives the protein CASSLGQGANTEAFF.

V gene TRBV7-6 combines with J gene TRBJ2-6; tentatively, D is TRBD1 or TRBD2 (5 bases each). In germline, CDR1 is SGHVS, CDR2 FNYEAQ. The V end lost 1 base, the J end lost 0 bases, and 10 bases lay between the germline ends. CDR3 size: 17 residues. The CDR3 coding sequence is TGTGCCAGCAGCTTAGGGGGGAATCCCTCTGGGGCCAACGTCCTGACTTTC. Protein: CASSLGGNPSGANVLTF.

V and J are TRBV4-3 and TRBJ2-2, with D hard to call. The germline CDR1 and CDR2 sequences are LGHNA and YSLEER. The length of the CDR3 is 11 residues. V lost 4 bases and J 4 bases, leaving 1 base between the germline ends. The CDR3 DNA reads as TGCGCCAGCAGCCGCACCGGGGAGCTGTTTTTT. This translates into CASSRTGELFF.

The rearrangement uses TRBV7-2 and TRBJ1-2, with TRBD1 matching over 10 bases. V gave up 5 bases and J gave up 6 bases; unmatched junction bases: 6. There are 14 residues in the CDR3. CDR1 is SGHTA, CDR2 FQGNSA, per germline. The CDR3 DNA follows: TGTGCCAGCAGCAGAGGGACAGGGGAGGATGGCTACACCTTC. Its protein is CASSRGTGEDGYTF.

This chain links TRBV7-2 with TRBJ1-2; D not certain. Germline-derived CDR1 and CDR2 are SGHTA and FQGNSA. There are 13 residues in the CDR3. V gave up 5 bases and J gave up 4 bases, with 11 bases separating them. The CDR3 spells CASSPDLRYGYTF. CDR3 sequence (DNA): TGTGCCAGCAGCCCCGATCTTCGCTATGGCTACACCTTC.

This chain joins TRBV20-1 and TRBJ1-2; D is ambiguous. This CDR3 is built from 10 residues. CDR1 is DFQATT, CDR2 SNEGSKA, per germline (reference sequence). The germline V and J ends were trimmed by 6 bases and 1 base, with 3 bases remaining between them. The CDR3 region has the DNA TGCAGTGCATATAACTATGGCTACACCTTC. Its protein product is CSAYNYGYTF.

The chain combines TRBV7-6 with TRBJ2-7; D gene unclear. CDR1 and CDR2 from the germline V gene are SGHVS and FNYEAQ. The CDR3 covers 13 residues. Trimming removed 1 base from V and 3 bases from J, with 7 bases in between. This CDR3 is CASSLGVGYEQYF. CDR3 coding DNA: TGTGCCAGCAGCTTAGGGGTCGGCTACGAGCAGTACTTC.

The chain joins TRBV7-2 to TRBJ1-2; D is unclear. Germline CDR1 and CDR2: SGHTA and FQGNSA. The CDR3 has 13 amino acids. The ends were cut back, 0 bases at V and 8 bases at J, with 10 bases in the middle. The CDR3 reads CASSLARVRGYTF. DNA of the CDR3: TGTGCCAGCAGCTTAGCTAGGGTGCGCGGCTACACCTTC.

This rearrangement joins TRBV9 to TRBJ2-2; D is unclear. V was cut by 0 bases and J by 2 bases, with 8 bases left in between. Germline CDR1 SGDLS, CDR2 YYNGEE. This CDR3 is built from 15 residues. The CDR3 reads CASSVAPQNTGELFF. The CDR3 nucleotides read TGTGCCAGCAGCGTAGCGCCACAAAACACCGGGGAGCTGTTTTTT.

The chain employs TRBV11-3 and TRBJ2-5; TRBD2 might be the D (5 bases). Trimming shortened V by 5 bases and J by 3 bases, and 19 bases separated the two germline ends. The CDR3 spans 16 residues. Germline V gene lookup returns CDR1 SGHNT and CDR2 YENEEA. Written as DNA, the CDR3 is TGTGCCAGCAGCCAAAGCGGACCGGGCGCAGAAGAGACCCAGTACTTC. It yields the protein CASSQSGPGAEETQYF.

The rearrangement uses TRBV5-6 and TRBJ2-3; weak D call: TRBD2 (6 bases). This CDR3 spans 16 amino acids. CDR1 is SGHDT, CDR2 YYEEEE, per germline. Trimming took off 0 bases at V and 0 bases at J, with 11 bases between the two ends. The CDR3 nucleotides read TGTGCCAGCAGCTTGGGGGCGGGGCAGAGCACAGATACGCAGTATTTT. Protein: CASSLGAGQSTDTQYF.

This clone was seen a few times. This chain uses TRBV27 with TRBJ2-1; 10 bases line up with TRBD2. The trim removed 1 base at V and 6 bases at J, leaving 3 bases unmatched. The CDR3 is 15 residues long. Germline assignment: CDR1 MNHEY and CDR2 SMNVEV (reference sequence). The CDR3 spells CASSLWASGSNEQFF. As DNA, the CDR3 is TGTGCCAGCAGTTTATGGGCTAGCGGGAGCAATGAGCAGTTCTTC.